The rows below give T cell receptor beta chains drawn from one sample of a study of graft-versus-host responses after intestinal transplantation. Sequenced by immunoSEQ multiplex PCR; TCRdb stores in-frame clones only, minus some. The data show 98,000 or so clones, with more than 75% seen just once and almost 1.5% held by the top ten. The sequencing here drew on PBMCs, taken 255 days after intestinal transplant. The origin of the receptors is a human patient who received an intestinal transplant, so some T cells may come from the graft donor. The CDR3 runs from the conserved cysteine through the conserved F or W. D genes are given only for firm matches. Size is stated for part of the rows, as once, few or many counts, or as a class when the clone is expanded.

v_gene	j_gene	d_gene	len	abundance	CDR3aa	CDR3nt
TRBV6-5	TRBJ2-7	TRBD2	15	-	CASSYGTSGDYEQYF	TGTGCCAGCAGCTATGGGACTAGCGGGGACTACGAGCAGTACTTC
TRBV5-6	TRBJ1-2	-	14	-	CASSFFQGRDGYTF	TGTGCCAGCAGCTTTTTCCAGGGGAGGGATGGCTACACCTTC
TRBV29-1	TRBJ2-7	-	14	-	CSVEDGDRSYEQYF	TGCAGCGTTGAAGACGGAGACCGCTCCTACGAGCAGTACTTC
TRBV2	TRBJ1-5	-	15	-	CASSFSQGINQPQHF	TGTGCCAGCAGTTTTTCCCAGGGGATCAATCAGCCCCAGCATTTT
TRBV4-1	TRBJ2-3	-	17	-	CASSQDRAGLGTDTQYF	TGCGCCAGCAGCCAAGATCGGGCGGGGTTAGGCACAGATACGCAGTATTTT
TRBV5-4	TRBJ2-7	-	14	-	CASSSDWGAYEQYF	TGTGCCAGCAGCTCGGACTGGGGTGCCTACGAGCAGTACTTC
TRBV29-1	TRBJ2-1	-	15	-	CSVDLSLSRSGEQFF	TGCAGCGTCGATTTGTCTCTCTCCAGGAGCGGTGAGCAGTTCTTC
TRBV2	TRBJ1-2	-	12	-	CARGRPSYGYTF	TGTGCCCGTGGAAGGCCCTCCTATGGCTACACCTTC
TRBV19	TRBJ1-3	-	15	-	CASKESRHSGNTIYF	TGTGCCAGTAAGGAGTCCCGCCATTCTGGAAACACCATATATTTT
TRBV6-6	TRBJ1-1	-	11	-	CASSLGTEAFF	TGTGCCAGCAGTCTTGGGACTGAAGCTTTCTTT
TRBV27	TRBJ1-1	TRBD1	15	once	CASSLSRTGGAEAFF	TGTGCCAGCAGTTTATCGAGAACAGGGGGAGCTGAAGCTTTCTTT
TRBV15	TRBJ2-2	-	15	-	CATSRGRDFTGELFF	TGTGCCACCAGCAGGGGCCGGGACTTCACCGGGGAGCTGTTTTTT
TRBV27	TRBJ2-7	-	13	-	CASRVGPSYEQYF	TGTGCCAGCAGGGTAGGTCCCTCCTACGAGCAGTACTTC
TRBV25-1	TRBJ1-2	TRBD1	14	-	CASSDTWAGGGYTF	TGTGCCAGCAGTGACACTTGGGCAGGGGGTGGCTACACCTTC
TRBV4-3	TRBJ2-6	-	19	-	CASSPRMSATSSGANVLTF	TGCGCCAGCAGCCCCAGGATGTCAGCCACCAGCTCTGGGGCCAACGTCCTGACTTTC
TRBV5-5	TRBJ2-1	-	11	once	CASTDNNEQFF	TGTGCCAGCACGGACAACAATGAGCAGTTCTTC
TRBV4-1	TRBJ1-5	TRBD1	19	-	CASSQDPWQGDYSNQPQHF	TGCGCCAGCAGCCAAGATCCGTGGCAGGGGGATTATAGCAATCAGCCCCAGCATTTT
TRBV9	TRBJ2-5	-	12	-	CASSARGETQYF	TGTGCCAGCAGCGCCCGAGGGGAGACCCAGTACTTC
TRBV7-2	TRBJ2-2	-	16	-	CASSLNGLLSTGELFF	TGTGCCAGCAGCTTAAACGGGCTATTGAGCACCGGGGAGCTGTTTTTT
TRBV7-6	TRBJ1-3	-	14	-	CASSFLEGGNTIYF	TGTGCCAGCAGCTTCTTGGAGGGTGGAAACACCATATATTTT
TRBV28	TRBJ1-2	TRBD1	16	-	CASSPRDRGRNYGYTF	TGTGCCAGCAGTCCCCGCGACAGGGGGCGAAACTATGGCTACACCTTC
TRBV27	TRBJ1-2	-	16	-	CASRLTPATGHYGYTF	TGTGCCAGCCGCCTCACACCCGCGACAGGCCACTATGGCTACACCTTC
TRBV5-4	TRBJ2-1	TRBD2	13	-	CAISGPDYNEQFF	TGTGCCATTAGCGGGCCTGACTACAATGAGCAGTTCTTC
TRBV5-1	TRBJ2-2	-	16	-	CASSLTGTGNTGELFF	TGCGCCAGCAGCTTAACCGGGACTGGCAACACCGGGGAGCTGTTTTTT
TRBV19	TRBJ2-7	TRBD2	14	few	CASSIGTSRSEQYF	TGTGCCAGTAGTATAGGGACTAGCCGATCCGAGCAGTACTTC
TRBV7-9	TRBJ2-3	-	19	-	CASSLEHGAFERFTDTQYF	TGTGCCAGCAGCTTAGAACACGGAGCCTTTGAACGATTCACAGATACGCAGTATTTT
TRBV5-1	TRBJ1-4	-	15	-	CASSAIPATNEKLFF	TGCGCCAGCAGCGCTATTCCTGCAACTAATGAAAAACTGTTTTTT
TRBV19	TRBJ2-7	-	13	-	CASSLGLVSEQYF	TGTGCCAGTAGTCTCGGCCTCGTTTCCGAGCAGTACTTC
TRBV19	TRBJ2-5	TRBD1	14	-	CASRPGQAQETQYF	TGTGCTAGTAGACCGGGACAGGCTCAAGAGACCCAGTACTTC
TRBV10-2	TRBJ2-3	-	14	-	CASSTTGPGDTQYF	TGCGCCAGCAGTACTACAGGGCCGGGAGATACGCAGTATTTT
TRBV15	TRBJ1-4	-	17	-	CATSRDLAGARDEKLFF	TGTGCCACCAGCAGAGACCTTGCGGGCGCACGGGATGAAAAACTGTTTTTT
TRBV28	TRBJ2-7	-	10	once	CAWGDYEQYF	TGTGCCTGGGGTGACTACGAGCAGTACTTC
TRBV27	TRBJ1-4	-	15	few	CASSFKGMPNEKLFF	TGTGCCAGCAGTTTTAAGGGGATGCCTAATGAAAAACTGTTTTTT
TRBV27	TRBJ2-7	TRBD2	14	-	CASSLAGVVGEQYF	TGTGCCAGCAGTCTAGCGGGAGTTGTAGGCGAGCAGTACTTC
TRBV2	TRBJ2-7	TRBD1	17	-	CASSEGSGTGWAYEQYF	TGTGCCAGCAGCGAAGGGTCAGGGACAGGGTGGGCCTACGAGCAGTACTTC
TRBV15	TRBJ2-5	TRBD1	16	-	CATSSPGQGHSETQYF	TGTGCCACCAGCTCCCCGGGACAGGGACATTCGGAGACCCAGTACTTC
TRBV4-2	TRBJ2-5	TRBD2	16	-	CASSQGTGGQEETQYF	TGTGCCAGCAGCCAAGGGACGGGGGGGCAGGAGGAGACCCAGTACTTC
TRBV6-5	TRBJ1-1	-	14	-	CASSYRQTSAEAFF	TGTGCCAGCAGTTACCGACAGACCAGCGCTGAAGCTTTCTTT
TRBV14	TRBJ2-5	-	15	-	CASRGTGLPQETQYF	TGTGCCAGCAGAGGAACAGGGTTACCACAAGAGACCCAGTACTTC
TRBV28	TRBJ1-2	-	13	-	CASSLFEFQGYTF	TGTGCCAGCAGTTTATTTGAGTTTCAGGGCTACACCTTC
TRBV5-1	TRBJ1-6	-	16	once	CASSLGAGGLNSPLHF	TGCGCCAGCAGCTTGGGGGCCGGGGGCCTGAATTCACCCCTCCACTTT
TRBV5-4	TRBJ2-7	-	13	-	CASRPDSSYEQYF	TGTGCCAGCAGACCTGACAGCTCCTACGAGCAGTACTTC
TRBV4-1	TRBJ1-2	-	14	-	CASSSGSRGDGYTF	TGCGCCAGCAGCTCAGGGTCCCGGGGGGATGGCTACACCTTC
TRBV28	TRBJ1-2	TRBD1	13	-	CASSYGTGEGYTF	TGTGCCAGCAGTTATGGGACAGGGGAAGGCTACACCTTC
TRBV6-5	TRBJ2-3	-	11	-	CASSWEDTQYF	TGTGCCAGCAGTTGGGAAGATACGCAGTATTTT
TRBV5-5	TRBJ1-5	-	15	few	CASSLGTDSNQPQHF	TGTGCCAGCAGCTTGGGTACGGATAGCAATCAGCCCCAGCATTTT
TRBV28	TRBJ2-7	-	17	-	CASSLPRTDEGSYEQYF	TGTGCCAGCAGTTTACCTAGGACAGATGAGGGCTCCTACGAGCAGTACTTC
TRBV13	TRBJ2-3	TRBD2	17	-	CASSPGRGAANTDTQYF	TGTGCCAGCAGCCCCGGGAGGGGGGCCGCGAACACAGATACGCAGTATTTT
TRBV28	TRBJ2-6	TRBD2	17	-	CASSLRTSGVGANVLTF	TGTGCCAGCAGTTTACGGACTAGCGGGGTAGGGGCCAACGTCCTGACTTTC
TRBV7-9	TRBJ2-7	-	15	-	CASSFDRFMTYEQYF	TGTGCCAGCAGCTTTGACCGATTCATGACCTACGAGCAGTACTTC
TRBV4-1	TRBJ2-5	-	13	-	CASSQAGFETQYF	TGCGCCAGCAGCCAAGCAGGTTTTGAGACCCAGTACTTC
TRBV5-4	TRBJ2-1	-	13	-	CASSSADSDEQFF	TGTGCCAGCAGCTCGGCAGACAGTGATGAGCAGTTCTTC
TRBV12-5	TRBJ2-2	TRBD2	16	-	CASGYSGGFGTGELFF	TGTGCTAGTGGTTATAGCGGGGGGTTCGGTACCGGGGAGCTGTTTTTT